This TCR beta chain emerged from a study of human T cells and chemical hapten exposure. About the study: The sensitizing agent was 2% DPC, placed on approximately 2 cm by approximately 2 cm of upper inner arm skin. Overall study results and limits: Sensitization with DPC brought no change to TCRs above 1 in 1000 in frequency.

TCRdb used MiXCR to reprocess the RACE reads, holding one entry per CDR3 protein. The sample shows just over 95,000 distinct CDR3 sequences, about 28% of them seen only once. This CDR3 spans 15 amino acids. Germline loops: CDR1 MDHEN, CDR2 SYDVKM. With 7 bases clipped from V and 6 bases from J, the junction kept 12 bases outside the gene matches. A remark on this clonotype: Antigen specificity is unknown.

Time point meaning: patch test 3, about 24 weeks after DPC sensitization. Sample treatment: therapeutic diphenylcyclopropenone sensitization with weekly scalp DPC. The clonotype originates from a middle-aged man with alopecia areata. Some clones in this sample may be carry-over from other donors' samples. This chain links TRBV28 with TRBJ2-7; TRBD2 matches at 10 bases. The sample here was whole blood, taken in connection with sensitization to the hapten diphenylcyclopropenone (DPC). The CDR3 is CASTPGTSARREQYF. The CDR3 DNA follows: TGTGCCAGCACCCCGGGGACTAGCGCCCGGCGCGAGCAGTACTTC.